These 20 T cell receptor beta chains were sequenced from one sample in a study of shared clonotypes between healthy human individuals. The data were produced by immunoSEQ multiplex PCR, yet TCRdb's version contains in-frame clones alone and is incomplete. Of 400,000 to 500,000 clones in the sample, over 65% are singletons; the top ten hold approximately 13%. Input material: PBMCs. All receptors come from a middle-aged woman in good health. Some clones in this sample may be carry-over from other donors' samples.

The CDR3 DNA sequence: TGCGCCAGCAGCCAAGATGCAGGGGGGACTGAAGCTTTCTTT. This gives the protein CASSQDAGGTEAFF. The J gene is TRBJ1-1, the V gene TRBV4-1; 7 bases are shared with TRBD1. The CDR3 spans 14 residues. Losses at the gene ends were 0 bases for V and 5 bases for J; bases not matched to a gene: 3. In germline, CDR1 is MGHRA, CDR2 YSYEKL.

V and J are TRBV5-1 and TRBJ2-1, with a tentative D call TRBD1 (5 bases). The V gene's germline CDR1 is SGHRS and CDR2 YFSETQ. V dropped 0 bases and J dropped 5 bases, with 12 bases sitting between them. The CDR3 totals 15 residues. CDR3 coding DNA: TGCGCCAGCAGCTTGGTCCCGGACAAAAACAATGAGCAGTTCTTC. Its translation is CASSLVPDKNNEQFF.

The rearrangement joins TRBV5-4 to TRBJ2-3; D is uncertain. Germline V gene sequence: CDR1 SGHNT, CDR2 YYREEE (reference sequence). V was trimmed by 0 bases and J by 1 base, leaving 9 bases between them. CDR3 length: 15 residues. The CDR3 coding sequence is TGTGCCAGCAGCTTGGCCACCCTGGGCACAGATACGCAGTATTTT. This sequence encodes CASSLATLGTDTQYF.

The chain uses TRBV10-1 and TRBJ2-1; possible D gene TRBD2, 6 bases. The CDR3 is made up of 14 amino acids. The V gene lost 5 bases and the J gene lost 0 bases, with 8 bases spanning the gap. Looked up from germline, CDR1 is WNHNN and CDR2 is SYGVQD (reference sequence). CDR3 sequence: CASSRRDSYNEQFF. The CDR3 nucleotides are TGCGCCAGCAGTAGGAGGGACTCCTACAATGAGCAGTTCTTC.

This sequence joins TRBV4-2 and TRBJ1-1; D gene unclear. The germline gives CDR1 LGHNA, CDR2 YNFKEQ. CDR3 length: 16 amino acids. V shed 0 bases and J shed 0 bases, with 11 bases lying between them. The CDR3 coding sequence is TGTGCCAGCAGCCAAGATGTCCGGAAATTGAACACTGAAGCTTTCTTT. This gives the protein CASSQDVRKLNTEAFF.

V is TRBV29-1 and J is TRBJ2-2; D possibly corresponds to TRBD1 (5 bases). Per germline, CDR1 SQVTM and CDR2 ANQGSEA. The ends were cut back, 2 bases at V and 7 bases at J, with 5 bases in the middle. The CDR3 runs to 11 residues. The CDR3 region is CSVERGGELFF. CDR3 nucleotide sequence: TGCAGCGTTGAAAGGGGCGGGGAGCTGTTTTTT.

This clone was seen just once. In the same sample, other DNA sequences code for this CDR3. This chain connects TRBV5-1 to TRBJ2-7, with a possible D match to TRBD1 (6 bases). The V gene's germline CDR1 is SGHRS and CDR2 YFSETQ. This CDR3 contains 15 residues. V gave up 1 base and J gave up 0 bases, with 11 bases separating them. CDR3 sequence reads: CASSLSRGDSYEQYF. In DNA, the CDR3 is TGCGCCAGCAGCTTGTCCAGGGGCGACTCCTACGAGCAGTACTTC.

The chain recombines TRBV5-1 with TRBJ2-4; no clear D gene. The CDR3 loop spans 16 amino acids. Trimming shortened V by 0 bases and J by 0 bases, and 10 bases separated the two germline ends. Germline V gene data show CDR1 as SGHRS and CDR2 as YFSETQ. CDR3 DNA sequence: TGCGCCAGCAGCTTGGGTCTCTTCCAAGCCAAAAACATTCAGTACTTC. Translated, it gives CASSLGLFQAKNIQYF. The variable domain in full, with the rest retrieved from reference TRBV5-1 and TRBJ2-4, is KAGVTQTPRYLIKTRGQQVTLSCSPISGHRSVSWYQQTPGQGLQFLFEYFSETQRNKGNFPGRFSGRQFSNSRSEMNVSTLELGDSALYLCASSLGLFQAKNIQYFGAGTRLSVL.

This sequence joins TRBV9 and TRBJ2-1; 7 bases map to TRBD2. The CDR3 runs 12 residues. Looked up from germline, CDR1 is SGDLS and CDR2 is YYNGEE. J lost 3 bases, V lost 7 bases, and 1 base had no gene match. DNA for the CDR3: TGTGCCAGCGGGAGGGGCTACAATGAGCAGTTCTTC. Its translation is CASGRGYNEQFF.

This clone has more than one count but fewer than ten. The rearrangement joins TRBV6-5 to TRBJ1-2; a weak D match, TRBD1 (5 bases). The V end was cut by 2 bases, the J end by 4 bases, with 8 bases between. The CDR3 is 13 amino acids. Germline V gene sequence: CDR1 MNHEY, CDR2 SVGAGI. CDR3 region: CASSYGGIYGYTF. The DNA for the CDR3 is TGTGCCAGCAGTTACGGGGGGATCTATGGCTACACCTTC.

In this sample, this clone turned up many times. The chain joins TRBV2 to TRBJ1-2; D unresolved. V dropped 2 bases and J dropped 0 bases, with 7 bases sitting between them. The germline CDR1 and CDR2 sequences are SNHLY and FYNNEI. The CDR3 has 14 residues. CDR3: CASSESTSNYGYTF. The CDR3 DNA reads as TGTGCCAGCAGTGAATCTACGTCTAACTATGGCTACACCTTC.

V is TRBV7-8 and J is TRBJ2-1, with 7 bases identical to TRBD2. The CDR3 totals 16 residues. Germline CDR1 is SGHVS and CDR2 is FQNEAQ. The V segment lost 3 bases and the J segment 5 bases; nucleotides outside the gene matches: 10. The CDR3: CASSFNPGGRDNEQFF. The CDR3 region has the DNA TGTGCCAGCAGCTTCAACCCGGGAGGAAGGGACAATGAGCAGTTCTTC. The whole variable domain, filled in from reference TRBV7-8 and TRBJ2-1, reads GAGVSQSPRYKVAKRGQDVALRCDPISGHVSLFWYQQALGQGPEFLTYFQNEAQLDKSGLPSDRFFAERPEGSVSTLKIQRTQQEDSAVYLCASSFNPGGRDNEQFFGPGTRLTVL.

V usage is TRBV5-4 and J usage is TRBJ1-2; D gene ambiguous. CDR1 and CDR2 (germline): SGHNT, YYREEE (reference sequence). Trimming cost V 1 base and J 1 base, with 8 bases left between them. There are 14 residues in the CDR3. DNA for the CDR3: TGTGCCAGCAGCTTGTCTACGTTTAACTATGGCTACACCTTC. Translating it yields CASSLSTFNYGYTF.

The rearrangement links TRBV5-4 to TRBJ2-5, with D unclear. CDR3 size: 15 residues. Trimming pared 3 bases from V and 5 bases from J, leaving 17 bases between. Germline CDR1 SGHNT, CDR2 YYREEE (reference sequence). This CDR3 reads CASSSPTGTAETQYF. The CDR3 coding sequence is TGTGCCAGCAGCTCACCGACTGGAACCGCTGAGACCCAGTACTTC.

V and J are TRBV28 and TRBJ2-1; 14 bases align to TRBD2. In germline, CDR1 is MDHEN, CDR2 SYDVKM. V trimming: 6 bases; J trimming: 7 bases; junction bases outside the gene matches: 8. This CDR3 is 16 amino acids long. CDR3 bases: TGTGCCAGCAGGTACTTGACTAGCGGGAGGGGGAATGAGCAGTTCTTC. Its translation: CASRYLTSGRGNEQFF.

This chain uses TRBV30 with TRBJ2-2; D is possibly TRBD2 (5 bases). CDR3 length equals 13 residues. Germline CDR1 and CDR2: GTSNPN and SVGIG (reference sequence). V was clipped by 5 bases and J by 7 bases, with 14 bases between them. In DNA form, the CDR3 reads TGTGCCTGGGCTTACAAGGCGGGCGGGGAGCTGTTTTTT. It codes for CAWAYKAGGELFF.

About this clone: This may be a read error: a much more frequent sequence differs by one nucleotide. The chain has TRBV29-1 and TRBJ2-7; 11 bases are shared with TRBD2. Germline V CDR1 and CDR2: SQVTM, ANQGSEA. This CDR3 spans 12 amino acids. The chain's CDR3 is CSVTPTSGERYF. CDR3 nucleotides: TGCAGCGTGACACCGACTAGCGGGGAGCGGTACTTC.

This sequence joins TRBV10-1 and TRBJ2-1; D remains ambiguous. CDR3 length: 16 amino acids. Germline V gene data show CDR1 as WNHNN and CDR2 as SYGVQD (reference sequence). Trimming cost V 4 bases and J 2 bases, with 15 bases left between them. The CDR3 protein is CASSARSDRAYNEQFF. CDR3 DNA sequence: TGCGCCAGCAGTGCCAGGTCCGATCGGGCCTACAATGAGCAGTTCTTC.

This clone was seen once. Written as DNA, the CDR3 is TGTGCCAGCAGCTTAGGCCAGGCGTCTAACTATGGCTACACCTTC. Its protein is CASSLGQASNYGYTF. J is TRBJ1-2 and V is TRBV7-2; D is uncertain. V shed 1 base and J shed 0 bases, with 9 bases lying between them. Per germline, CDR1 SGHTA and CDR2 FQGNSA. This CDR3 contains 15 residues.

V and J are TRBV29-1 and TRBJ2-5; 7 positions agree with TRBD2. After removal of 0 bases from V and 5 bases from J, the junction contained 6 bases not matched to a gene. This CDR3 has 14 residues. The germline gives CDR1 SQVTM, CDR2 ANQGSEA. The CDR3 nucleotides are TGCAGCGTTGAAGATCGCTGGGGGGGGGAGACCCAGTACTTC. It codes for CSVEDRWGGETQYF.